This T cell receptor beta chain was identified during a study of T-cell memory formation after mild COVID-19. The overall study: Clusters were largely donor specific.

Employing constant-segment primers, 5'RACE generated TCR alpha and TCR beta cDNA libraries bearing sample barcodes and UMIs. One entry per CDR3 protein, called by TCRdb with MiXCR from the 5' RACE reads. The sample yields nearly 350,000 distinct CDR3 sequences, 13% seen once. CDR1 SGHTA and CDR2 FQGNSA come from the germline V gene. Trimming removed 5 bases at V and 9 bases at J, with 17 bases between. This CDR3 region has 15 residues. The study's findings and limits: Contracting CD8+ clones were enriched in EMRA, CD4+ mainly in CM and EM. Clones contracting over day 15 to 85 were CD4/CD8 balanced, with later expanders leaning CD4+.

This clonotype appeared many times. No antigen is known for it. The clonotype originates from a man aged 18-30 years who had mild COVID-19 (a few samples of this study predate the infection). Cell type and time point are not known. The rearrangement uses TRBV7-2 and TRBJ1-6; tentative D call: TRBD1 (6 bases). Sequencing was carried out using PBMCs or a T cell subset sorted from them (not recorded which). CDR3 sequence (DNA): TGTGCCAGCAGCGGCCGGGACATACTGAGTTCACCCCTCCACTTT. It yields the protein CASSGRDILSSPLHF. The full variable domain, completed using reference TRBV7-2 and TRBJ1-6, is GAGVSQSPSNKVTEKGKDVELRCDPISGHTALYWYRQSLGQGLEFLIYFQGNSAPDKSGLPSDRFSAERTGGSVSTLTIQRTQQEDSAVYLCASSGRDILSSPLHFGNGTRLTVT.